This entry describes one TCR beta chain. Its antigen is not identified. The data derive from a study of cytomegalovirus exposure and HLA in healthy donors. General study points: A later analysis reportedly found fewer N-insertions in an Asian-associated ancestry cluster than the roughly 670-donor mean. HLA alleles were associated with around 17,000 TCR beta sequences in a later analysis at 0.05 false discovery rate. In a later analysis, a missense DCLRE1C variant was linked to TCR beta V- and J-gene trimming.

The PCR employed 60 Vbeta primers together with 13 Jbeta primers. Original methodology: Among the unique TCR beta chains that a later analysis counted, 80 million to 100 million in all, about 12 million were shared. Data came from immunoSEQ multiplex PCR; TCRdb stores just in-frame clones and leaves some out. V and J calls and clone size come straight from that table; D and trimming were deduced from the DNA. This sample has some 99,000 clones; under 75% occur once, and the top ten carry about 1.2%. The specimen was PBMCs. This TCR was sampled from a female donor in good health and CMV-seronegative.

The CDR3 DNA reads TGTGCCAGCACCTCACAGGGGGCCAACACTGAAGCTTTCTTT. Protein product: CASTSQGANTEAFF. The gene calls are TRBV2 and TRBJ1-1; TRBD1 matches at 9 bases. The germline V gene encodes CDR1 SNHLY and CDR2 FYNNEI. The CDR3 length is 14 residues. V shed 7 bases and J 2 bases; nucleotides not matched to a gene: 5.